The entry below gives a single TCR beta chain sequence along with its context. As yet, its antigen is unknown. This sample was taken from a study of T cell responses to AZD1222 COVID-19 vaccine. Overall study findings and caveats: With dominance at 160-218 and 743-854, vaccine-associated CD4 TCRs spanned spike. It was only a handful of AZD1222 recipients who were seropositive at baseline. White British people made up most donors, females outnumbered males, and clonal diversity was possibly underestimated.

Per germline, CDR1 KGHSH and CDR2 LQKENI. CDR3 length: 16 residues. V was pared by 3 bases and J by 4 bases, with 16 bases between. Generated by immunoSEQ multiplex PCR, the TCRdb table keeps only in-frame clones and is missing some. Here the sample spans some 150,000 clones, around 89% being singletons. The rearrangement links TRBV18 to TRBJ2-1; no clear D gene. Sequencing was performed on peripheral blood, taken on day 0 of MenACWY control vaccination. The source of this sequence is an adult in good health. CDR3 residues: CASSPQQKLTYNEQFF. The DNA of the CDR3 is TGTGCCAGCTCACCTCAGCAGAAACTAACATACAATGAGCAGTTCTTC. The full variable domain, its missing parts supplied by reference TRBV18 and TRBJ2-1, is NAGVMQNPRHLVRRRGQEARLRCSPMKGHSHVYWYRQLPEEGLKFMVYLQKENIIDESGMPKERFSAEFPKEGPSILRIQQVVRGDSAAYFCASSPQQKLTYNEQFFGPGTRLTVL.